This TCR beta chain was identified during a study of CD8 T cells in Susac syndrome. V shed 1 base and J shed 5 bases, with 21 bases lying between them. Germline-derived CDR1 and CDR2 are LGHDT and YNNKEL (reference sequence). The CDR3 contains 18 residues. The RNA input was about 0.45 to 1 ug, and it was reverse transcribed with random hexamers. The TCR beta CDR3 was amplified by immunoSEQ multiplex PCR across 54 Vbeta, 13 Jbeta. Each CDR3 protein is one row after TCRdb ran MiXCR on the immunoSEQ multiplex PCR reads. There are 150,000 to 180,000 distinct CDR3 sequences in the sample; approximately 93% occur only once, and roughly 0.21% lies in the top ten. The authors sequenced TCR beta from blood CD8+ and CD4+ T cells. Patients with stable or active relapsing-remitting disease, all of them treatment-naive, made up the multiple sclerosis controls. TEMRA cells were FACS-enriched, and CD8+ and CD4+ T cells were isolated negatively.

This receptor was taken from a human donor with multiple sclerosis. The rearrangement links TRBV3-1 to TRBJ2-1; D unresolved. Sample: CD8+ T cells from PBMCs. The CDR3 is CASSQGDVVAPPHNEQFF. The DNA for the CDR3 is TGTGCCAGCAGCCAAGGTGACGTAGTAGCTCCCCCCCACAATGAGCAGTTCTTC.